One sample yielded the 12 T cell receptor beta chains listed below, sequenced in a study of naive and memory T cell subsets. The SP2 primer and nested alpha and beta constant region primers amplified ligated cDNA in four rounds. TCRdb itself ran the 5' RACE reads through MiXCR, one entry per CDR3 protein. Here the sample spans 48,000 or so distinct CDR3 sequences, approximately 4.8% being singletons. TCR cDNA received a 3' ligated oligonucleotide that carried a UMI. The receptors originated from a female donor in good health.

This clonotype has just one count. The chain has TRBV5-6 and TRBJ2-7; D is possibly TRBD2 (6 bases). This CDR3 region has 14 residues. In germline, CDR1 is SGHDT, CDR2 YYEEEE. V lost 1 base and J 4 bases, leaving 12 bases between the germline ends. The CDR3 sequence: CASSLRECGYEQYF. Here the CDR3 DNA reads TGTGCCAGCAGCTTGCGGGAGTGCGGATACGAGCAGTACTTC.

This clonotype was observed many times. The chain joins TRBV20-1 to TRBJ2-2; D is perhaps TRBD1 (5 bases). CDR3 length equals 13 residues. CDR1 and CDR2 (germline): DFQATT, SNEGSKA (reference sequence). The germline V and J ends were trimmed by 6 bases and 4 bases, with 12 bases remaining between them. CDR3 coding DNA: TGCAGTGCAGACCGTAGGGGCACCGGGGAGCTGTTTTTT. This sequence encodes CSADRRGTGELFF.

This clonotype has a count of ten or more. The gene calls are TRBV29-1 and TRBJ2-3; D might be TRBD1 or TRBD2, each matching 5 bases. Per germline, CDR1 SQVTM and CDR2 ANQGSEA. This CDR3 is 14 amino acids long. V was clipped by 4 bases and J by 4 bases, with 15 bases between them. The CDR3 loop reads CSVVGGVVADTQYF. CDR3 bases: TGCAGCGTTGTTGGGGGAGTGGTTGCAGATACGCAGTATTTT.

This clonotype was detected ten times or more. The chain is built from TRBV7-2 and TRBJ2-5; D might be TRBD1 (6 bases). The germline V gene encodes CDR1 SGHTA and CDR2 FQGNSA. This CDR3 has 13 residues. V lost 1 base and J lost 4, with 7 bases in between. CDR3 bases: TGTGCCAGCAGCTTAGACAGGGCAGAGACCCAGTACTTC. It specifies CASSLDRAETQYF.

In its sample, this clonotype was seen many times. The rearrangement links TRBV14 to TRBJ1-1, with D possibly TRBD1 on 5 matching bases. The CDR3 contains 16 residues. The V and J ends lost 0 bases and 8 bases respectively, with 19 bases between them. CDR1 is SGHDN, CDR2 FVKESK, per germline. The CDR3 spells CASSQDRAVGGTEAFF. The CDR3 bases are TGTGCCAGCAGCCAAGATCGGGCCGTCGGGGGGACCGAAGCTTTCTTT.

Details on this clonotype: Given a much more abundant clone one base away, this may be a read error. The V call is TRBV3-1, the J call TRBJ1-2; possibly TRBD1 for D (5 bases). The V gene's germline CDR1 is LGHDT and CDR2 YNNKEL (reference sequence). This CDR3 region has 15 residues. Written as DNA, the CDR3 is TGTGCCAGCAGCCCTAATGCAGGGCAAGCCTATGGCGACACCTTC. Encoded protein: CASSPNAGQAYGDTF.

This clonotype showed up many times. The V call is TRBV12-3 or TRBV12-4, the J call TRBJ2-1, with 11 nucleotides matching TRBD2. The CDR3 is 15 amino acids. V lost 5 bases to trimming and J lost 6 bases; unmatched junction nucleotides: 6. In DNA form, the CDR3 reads TGTGCCAGCAGTCCGACTAGCGGGATACCCAATGAGCAGTTCTTC. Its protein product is CASSPTSGIPNEQFF.

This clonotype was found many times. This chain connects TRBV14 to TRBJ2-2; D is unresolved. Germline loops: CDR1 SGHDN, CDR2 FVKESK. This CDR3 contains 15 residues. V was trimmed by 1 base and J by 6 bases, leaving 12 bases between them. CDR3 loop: CASSQVRSSAGELFF. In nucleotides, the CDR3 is TGTGCCAGCAGCCAAGTCCGGTCATCGGCCGGGGAGCTGTTTTTT.

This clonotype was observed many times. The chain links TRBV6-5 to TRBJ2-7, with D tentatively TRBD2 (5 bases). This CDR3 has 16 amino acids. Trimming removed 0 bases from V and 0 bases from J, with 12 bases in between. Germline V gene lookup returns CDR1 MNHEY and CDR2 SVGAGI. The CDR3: CASSYSGALSSYEQYF. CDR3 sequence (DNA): TGTGCCAGCAGTTACTCGGGAGCGTTAAGCTCCTACGAGCAGTACTTC.

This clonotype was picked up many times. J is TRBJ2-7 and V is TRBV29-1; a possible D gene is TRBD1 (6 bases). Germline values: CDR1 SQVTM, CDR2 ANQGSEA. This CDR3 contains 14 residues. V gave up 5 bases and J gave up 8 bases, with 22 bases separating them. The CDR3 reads CSVLPPGRTAKQYF. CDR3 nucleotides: TGCAGCGTTCTACCACCGGGACGGACAGCAAAGCAGTACTTC.

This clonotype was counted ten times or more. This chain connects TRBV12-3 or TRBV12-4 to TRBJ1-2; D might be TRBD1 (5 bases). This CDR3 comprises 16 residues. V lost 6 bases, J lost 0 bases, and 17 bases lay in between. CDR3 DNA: TGTGCCAGCAGCTGGAGACCCGGAGGGGCTAACTATGGCTACACCTTC. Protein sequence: CASSWRPGGANYGYTF.

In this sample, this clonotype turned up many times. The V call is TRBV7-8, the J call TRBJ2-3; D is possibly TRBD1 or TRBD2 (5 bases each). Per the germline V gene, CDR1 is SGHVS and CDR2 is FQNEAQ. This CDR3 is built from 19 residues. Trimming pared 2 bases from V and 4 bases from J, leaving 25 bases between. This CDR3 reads CASSLQEGWFDLSADTQYF. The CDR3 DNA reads TGTGCCAGCAGCTTACAAGAGGGGTGGTTCGACCTCTCAGCAGATACGCAGTATTTT. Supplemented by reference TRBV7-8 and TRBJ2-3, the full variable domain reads GAGVSQSPRYKVAKRGQDVALRCDPISGHVSLFWYQQALGQGPEFLTYFQNEAQLDKSGLPSDRFFAERPEGSVSTLKIQRTQQEDSAVYLCASSLQEGWFDLSADTQYFGPGTRLTVL.